A selection of T cell receptor beta chains follows, all from one sample in a study of human T cells and chemical hapten exposure. TCRdb reanalysed the RACE reads using MiXCR and keeps one entry per CDR3 protein. This sample has some 78,000 distinct CDR3 sequences, with approximately 8.6% found just once. Sequences were obtained from whole blood. These TCRs come from a male donor in good health. Some clones in this sample may be carry-over from other donors' samples. Each CDR3 is given with its conserved first and last residue. A D gene is named only where the DNA matches it firmly. Clone size is given for some rows only: seen once, a few or many times, or a class if the clone is expanded.

>TRBJ2-3|few|TRBV6-1|TRBD2
TGTGCCAGCAGTGGGGGACTAGCGCAGGATACGCAGTATTTT
CASSGGLAQDTQYF
>TRBJ2-6|few|TRBV6-1|NA
TGTGCCAGCAGTGATGGAGGTGCTGGGGCCAACGTCCTGACTTTC
CASSDGGAGANVLTF
>TRBJ1-1|NA|TRBV10-3|TRBD1
TGTGCCATCACTGACAGGGTGAACACTGAAGCTTTCTTT
CAITDRVNTEAFF
>TRBJ2-7|NA|TRBV6-5|TRBD1
TGTGCCAGCAGTACACCGGGACAGGGGTTCTCCGAGCAGTACTTC
CASSTPGQGFSEQYF
>TRBJ2-3|NA|TRBV10-2|NA
TGCGCCAGCAGTGACGAGTGGGGCCCTAGGACAGATACGCAGTATTTT
CASSDEWGPRTDTQYF
>TRBJ2-1|NA|TRBV18|TRBD1
TGTGCCAGCTCACCACTGGGGACAGGACACAATGAGCAGTTCTTC
CASSPLGTGHNEQFF
>TRBJ2-3|many|TRBV20-1|NA
TGCAGTGTTCGAAGGCCAACAGATACGCAGTATTTT
CSVRRPTDTQYF
>TRBJ2-1|NA|TRBV20-1|TRBD2
TGCAGTGCACCGACTAGCGGGAGCTCCTACAATGAGCAGTTCTTC
CSAPTSGSSYNEQFF
>TRBJ2-3|few|TRBV9|NA
TGTGCCAGCAGCGTAGGTGGATCTAGCACAGATACGCAGTATTTT
CASSVGGSSTDTQYF
>TRBJ2-3|few|TRBV27|TRBD1
TGTGCCAGCAGTCCCAACAGGGGAGATACGCAGTATTTT
CASSPNRGDTQYF
>TRBJ1-5|NA|TRBV6-2/TRBV6-3|TRBD1
TGTGCCAGCAGTTACAGTCAGGGGGCTTATCAGCCCCAGCATTTT
CASSYSQGAYQPQHF
>TRBJ2-2|many|TRBV5-1|NA
TGCGCCAGCAGCTTGCTGGGGGCGAGGACCGGGGAGCTGTTTTTT
CASSLLGARTGELFF
>TRBJ1-5|few|TRBV6-1|TRBD1
TGTGCCAGCAGTATCCGGACAGGGGCGGGGGGCAATCAGCCCCAGCATTTT
CASSIRTGAGGNQPQHF
>TRBJ2-7|NA|TRBV29-1|TRBD2
TGCAGCGTTGAAGCGGGAGCGGGGGAGCAGTACTTC
CSVEAGAGEQYF
>TRBJ2-7|many|TRBV3-1|NA
TGTGCCAGCAGCCAGGCAGAAGTGTACGAGCAGTACTTC
CASSQAEVYEQYF
>TRBJ2-7|few|TRBV4-1|TRBD2
TGCGCCAGCAGCCAGCCCCACGCCGGGACTAGCGGGGTGGAGCAGTACTTC
CASSQPHAGTSGVEQYF
>TRBJ1-1|few|TRBV6-5|NA
TGTGCCAGCATCCCAGGGGTAATGAGGAACACTGAAGCTTTCTTT
CASIPGVMRNTEAFF
>TRBJ2-3|many|TRBV7-8|TRBD1
TGTGCCAGCAGCGTGACAGGGAACTGGTGGGCGACAGATACGCAGTATTTT
CASSVTGNWWATDTQYF
>TRBJ2-3|few|TRBV3-1|TRBD2
TGTGCCAGCAGCCAAGAAAGGGCCTTGCGGACTAGGAACGCAGCCACAGATACGCAGTATTTT
CASSQERALRTRNAATDTQYF
>TRBJ1-1|many|TRBV7-8|TRBD1
TGTGCCAGCAGTCTGTCCAGGACAGGGGGCACTGAAGCTTTCTTT
CASSLSRTGGTEAFF
>TRBJ2-5|few|TRBV6-6|NA
TGTGCCAGCAGTTACACGGTCAGGGGCCAAGAGACCCAGTACTTC
CASSYTVRGQETQYF
>TRBJ2-2|NA|TRBV20-1|TRBD2
TGCAGTGCTAGAGATCCCCAGCGGGGAAACACCGGGGAGCTGTTTTTT
CSARDPQRGNTGELFF
>TRBJ1-5|NA|TRBV12-3/TRBV12-4|TRBD1
TGTGCCAGCAGTAAGACAGGGGGCAATCAGCCCCAGCATTTT
CASSKTGGNQPQHF
>TRBJ2-2|few|TRBV27|TRBD2
TGTGCCAGCAGTTTCCCTAGCGGGGGGGGCACCGGGGAGCTGTTTTTT
CASSFPSGGGTGELFF